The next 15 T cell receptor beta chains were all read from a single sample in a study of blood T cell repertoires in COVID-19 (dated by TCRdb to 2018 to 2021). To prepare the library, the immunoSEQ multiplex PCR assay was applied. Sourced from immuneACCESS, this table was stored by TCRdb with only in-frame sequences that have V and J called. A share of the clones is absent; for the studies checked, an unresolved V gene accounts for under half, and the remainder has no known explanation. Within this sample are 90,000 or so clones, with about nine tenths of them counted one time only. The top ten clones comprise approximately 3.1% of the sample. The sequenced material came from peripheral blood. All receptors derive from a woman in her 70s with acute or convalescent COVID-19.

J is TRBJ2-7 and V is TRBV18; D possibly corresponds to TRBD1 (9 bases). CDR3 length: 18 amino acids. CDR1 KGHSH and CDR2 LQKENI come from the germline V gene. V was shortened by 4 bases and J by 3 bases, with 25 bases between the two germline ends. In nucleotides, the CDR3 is TGTGCCAGCTCACGGAGTACAGGGGGCAGGACTAGCCTCTACGAGCAGTACTTC. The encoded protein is CASSRSTGGRTSLYEQYF.

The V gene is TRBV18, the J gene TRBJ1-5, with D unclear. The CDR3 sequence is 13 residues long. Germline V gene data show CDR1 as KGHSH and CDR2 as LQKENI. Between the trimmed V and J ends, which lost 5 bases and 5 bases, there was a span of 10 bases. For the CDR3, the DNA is TGTGCCAGCTCATCCGGCGGGTATCAGCCCCAGCATTTT. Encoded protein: CASSSGGYQPQHF.

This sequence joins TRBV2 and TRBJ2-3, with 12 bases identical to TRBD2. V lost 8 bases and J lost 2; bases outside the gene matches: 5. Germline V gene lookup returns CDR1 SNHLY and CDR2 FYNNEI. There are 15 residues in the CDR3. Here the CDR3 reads CASGRLAGVTDTQYF. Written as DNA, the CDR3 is TGTGCCAGCGGCAGACTAGCGGGGGTCACAGATACGCAGTATTTT.

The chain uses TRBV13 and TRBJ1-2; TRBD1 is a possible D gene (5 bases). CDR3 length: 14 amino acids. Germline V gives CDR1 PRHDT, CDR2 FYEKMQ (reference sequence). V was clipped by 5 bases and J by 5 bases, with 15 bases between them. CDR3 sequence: CASSIAGRRYGYTF. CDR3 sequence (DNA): TGTGCCAGCAGCATCGCGGGACGGAGATATGGCTACACCTTC.

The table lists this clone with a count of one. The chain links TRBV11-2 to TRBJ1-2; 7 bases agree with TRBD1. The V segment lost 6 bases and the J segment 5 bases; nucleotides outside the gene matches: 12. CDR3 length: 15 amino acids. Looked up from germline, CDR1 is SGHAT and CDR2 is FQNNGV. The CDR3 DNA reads TGTGCCAGCAGGGTGACAGGGCCCTTAACTTATGGCTACACCTTC. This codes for CASRVTGPLTYGYTF.

The CDR3 reads CASSQMQGGSPLHF. In DNA, the CDR3 is TGTGCCAGCAGCCAAATGCAGGGCGGTTCACCCCTCCACTTT. J is TRBJ1-6 and V is TRBV3-1 (or the pseudogene TRBV3-2), with a possible D match to TRBD1 (5 bases). The V end was cut by 2 bases, the J end by 9 bases, with 11 bases between. The CDR3 is 14 residues long. Germline values: CDR1 LGHDT, CDR2 YNNKEL (reference sequence).

The CDR3 spells CASSLGLQGPSVLTF. The CDR3 nucleotides read TGTGCCAGCAGCTTAGGGCTACAGGGGCCCTCCGTCCTGACTTTC. This rearrangement joins TRBV7-9 to TRBJ2-6; 7 positions agree with TRBD1. The CDR3 has 15 amino acids. In germline, CDR1 is SEHNR, CDR2 FQNEAQ (reference sequence). V lost 1 base and J lost 12; bases outside the gene matches: 9.

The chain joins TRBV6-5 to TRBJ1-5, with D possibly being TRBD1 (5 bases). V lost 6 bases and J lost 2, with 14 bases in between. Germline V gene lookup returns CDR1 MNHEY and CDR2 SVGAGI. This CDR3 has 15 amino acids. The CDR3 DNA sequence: TGTGCCAGCAGCGCGTCAGGGTCACGCAATCAGCCCCAGCATTTT. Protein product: CASSASGSRNQPQHF.

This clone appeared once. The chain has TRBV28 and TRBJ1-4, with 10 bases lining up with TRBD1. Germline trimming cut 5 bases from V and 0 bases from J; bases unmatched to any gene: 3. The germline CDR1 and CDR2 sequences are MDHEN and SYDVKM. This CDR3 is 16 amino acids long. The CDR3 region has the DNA TGTGCCAGCAGTAGACAGGGGGCTGCAACTAATGAAAAACTGTTTTTT. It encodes CASSRQGAATNEKLFF.

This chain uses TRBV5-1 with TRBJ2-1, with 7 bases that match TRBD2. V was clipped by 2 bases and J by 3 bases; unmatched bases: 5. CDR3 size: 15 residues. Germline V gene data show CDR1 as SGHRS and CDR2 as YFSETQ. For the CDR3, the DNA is TGCGCCAGCAGCTTAGACGGGAGGTACTACAATGAGCAGTTCTTC. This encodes CASSLDGRYYNEQFF.

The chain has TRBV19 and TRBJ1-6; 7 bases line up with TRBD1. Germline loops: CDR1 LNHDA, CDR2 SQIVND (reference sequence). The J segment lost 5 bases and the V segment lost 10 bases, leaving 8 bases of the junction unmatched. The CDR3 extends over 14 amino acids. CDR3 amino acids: CATCPGQHNSPLHF. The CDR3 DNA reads TGTGCCACTTGCCCGGGACAGCATAATTCACCCCTCCACTTT.

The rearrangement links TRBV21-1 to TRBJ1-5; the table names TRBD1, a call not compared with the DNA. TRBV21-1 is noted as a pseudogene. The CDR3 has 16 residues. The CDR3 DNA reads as TGTGCCAGCAGCACGGGAAGGACAGGGGGTAATCAGCCCCAGCATTTT. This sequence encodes CASSTGRTGGNQPQHF.

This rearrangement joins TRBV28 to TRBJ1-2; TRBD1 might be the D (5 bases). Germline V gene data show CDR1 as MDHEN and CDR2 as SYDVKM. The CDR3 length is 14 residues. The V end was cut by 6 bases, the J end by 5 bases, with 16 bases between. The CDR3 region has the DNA TGTGCCAGCAGCCCGTTTTGGGGCGGATATGGCTACACCTTC. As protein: CASSPFWGGYGYTF.

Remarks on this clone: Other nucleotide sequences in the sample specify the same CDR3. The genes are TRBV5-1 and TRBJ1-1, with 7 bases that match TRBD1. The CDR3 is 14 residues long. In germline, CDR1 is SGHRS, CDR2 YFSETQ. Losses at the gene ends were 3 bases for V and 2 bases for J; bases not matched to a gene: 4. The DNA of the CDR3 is TGCGCCAGCAGCTGGGGGGACAGAAACACTGAAGCTTTCTTT. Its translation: CASSWGDRNTEAFF.

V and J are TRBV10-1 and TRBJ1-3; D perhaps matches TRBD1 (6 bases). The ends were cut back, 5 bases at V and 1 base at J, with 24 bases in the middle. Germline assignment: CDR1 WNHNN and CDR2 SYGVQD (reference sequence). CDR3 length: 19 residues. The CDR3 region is CASSPPAKGGYSSGNTIYF. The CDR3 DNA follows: TGCGCCAGCAGTCCCCCGGCTAAGGGGGGGTACAGTTCTGGAAACACCATATATTTT.